This entry is about one T cell receptor (beta chain). These data are taken from a study of blood T cell repertoires in COVID-19. Study overall: The cDNA or gDNA used as material had been derived from T cells, B-cell-depleted T cells, or PBMCs.

The germline V and J ends were trimmed by 2 bases and 7 bases, with 12 bases remaining between them. This CDR3 region has 14 residues. Germline CDR1 reads MNHNY; CDR2 reads SVGAGI (reference sequence). The protocol was immunoSEQ multiplex PCR, while the TCRdb copy is restricted to in-frame clones and leaves out a portion. The sample lists roughly 38,000 clones; about 86% were seen once. Sequenced input: peripheral blood. The TCR comes from a man between 65 and 85 years old with acute or convalescent COVID-19. The chain has TRBV6-6 and TRBJ1-5; no clear D. The CDR3 DNA reads as TGTGCCAGCAGTTACGCCTCGGGCGGGCAGCCCCAGCATTTT. Translation: CASSYASGGQPQHF.